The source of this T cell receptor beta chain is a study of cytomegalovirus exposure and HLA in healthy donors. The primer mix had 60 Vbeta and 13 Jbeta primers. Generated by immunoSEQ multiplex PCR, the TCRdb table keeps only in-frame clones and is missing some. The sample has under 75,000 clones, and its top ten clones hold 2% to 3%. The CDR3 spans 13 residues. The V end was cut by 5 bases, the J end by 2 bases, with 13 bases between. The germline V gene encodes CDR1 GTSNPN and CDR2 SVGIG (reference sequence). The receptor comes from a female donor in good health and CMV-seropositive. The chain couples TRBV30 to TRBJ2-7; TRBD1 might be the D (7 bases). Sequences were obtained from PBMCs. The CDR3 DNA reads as TGTGCCTGGGGAGGGGACAGAGCCTACGAGCAGTACTTC. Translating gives CAWGGDRAYEQYF.